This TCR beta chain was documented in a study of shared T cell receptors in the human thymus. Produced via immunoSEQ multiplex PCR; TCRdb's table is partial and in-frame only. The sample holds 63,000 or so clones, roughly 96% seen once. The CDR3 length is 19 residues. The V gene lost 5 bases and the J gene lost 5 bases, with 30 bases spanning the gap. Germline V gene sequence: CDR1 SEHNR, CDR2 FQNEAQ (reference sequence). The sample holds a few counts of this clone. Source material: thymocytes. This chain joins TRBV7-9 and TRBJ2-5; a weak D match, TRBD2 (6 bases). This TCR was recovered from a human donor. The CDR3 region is CASSPCRASVGILAETQYF. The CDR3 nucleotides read TGTGCCAGCAGCCCCTGTAGGGCTAGCGTTGGGATTTTAGCGGAGACCCAGTACTTC.